This T cell receptor beta chain was recovered during a study of OX40 agonist ivuxolimab in advanced cancers. The overall study: Patients received intravenous ivuxolimab every 2 weeks at 0.01 to 10 mg/kg. Dose-escalation patients had hepatocellular carcinoma, melanoma, renal cell or head and neck cancer. Whole-study results and caveats: Averaging showed that CD8+ T cells had more expanded clones than CD4+ did.

The length of the CDR3 is 13 residues. The germline gives CDR1 MNHEY, CDR2 SVGAGI. The germline V and J ends were trimmed by 2 bases and 1 base, with 4 bases remaining between them. Autoimmune disease history or systemic immunosuppression led to patient exclusion. TCRdb's copy holds only in-frame clones and misses some; the assay was immunoSEQ multiplex PCR. The sample has 75,000 to 90,000 clones; around 85% are singletons. On this clone itself: Its cognate antigen is unknown.

The sample in question was CD4+ or CD8+ T cells sorted from blood, obtained in a trial of the OX40 agonist ivuxolimab. The chain couples TRBV6-5 to TRBJ2-3; D unclear. The origin of this receptor is an adult with an advanced solid tumor such as melanoma, head and neck, liver or kidney cancer. The CDR3 reads CASSYSGTDTQYF. The CDR3 DNA follows: TGTGCCAGCAGTTACAGTGGCACAGATACGCAGTATTTT.